These T cell receptor beta chains were read from a single sample in a study of T cells after yellow fever vaccination. TCRdb itself ran the 5' RACE reads through MiXCR, one entry per CDR3 protein. The top ten hold about a sixth of the sample, which has 500,000 to 550,000 distinct CDR3 sequences, just over 20% seen once. This sample comprised PBMCs, obtained approximately 22 days after the first yellow fever vaccination. The receptor set was obtained from a man aged 18 to 30 who received the YFV17D yellow fever vaccine. Both conserved end residues are part of each CDR3. The order of the fields is clone size, V gene, J gene, D gene, CDR3 protein, CDR3 DNA. A D gene is named only where the DNA matches it firmly. For some rows the clone size is stated as once, few or many, or as a class when expanded; others skip it.

abundance: few
v_gene: TRBV19
j_gene: TRBJ2-1
d_gene: TRBD2
CDR3aa: CASRLSGGSSYNEQFF
CDR3nt: TGTGCCAGTAGACTCTCGGGGGGATCCTCCTACAATGAGCAGTTCTTC

abundance: NA
v_gene: TRBV10-3
j_gene: TRBJ2-5
d_gene: TRBD1
CDR3aa: CAITRDREARETQYF
CDR3nt: TGTGCCATCACTAGGGACAGGGAGGCTCGAGAGACCCAGTACTTC

abundance: NA
v_gene: TRBV7-2
j_gene: TRBJ2-3
d_gene: NA
CDR3aa: CASSSFAGPDTQYF
CDR3nt: TGTGCCAGCAGCAGTTTCGCAGGGCCAGATACGCAGTATTTT

abundance: many
v_gene: TRBV6-5
j_gene: TRBJ1-1
d_gene: NA
CDR3aa: CASSYGGNTEAFF
CDR3nt: TGTGCCAGCAGTTACGGGGGGAACACTGAAGCTTTCTTT

abundance: few
v_gene: TRBV7-8
j_gene: TRBJ1-4
d_gene: NA
CDR3aa: CASSSPNRDPNEKLFF
CDR3nt: TGTGCCAGCAGCTCTCCAAACCGGGATCCTAATGAAAAACTGTTTTTT

abundance: NA
v_gene: TRBV7-2
j_gene: TRBJ2-4
d_gene: NA
CDR3aa: CASGFGGALAKNIQYF
CDR3nt: TGTGCCAGCGGTTTCGGGGGAGCCCTAGCCAAAAACATTCAGTACTTC

abundance: NA
v_gene: TRBV12-3/TRBV12-4
j_gene: TRBJ1-5
d_gene: TRBD1
CDR3aa: CASSLRPGQNSNQPQHF
CDR3nt: TGTGCCAGCAGTTTGCGCCCGGGACAGAATAGCAATCAGCCCCAGCATTTT

abundance: NA
v_gene: TRBV5-1
j_gene: TRBJ2-4
d_gene: NA
CDR3aa: CASSLTPGTGNIQYF
CDR3nt: TGCGCCAGCAGCTTGACACCCGGGACGGGAAACATTCAGTACTTC

abundance: NA
v_gene: TRBV15
j_gene: TRBJ2-3
d_gene: NA
CDR3aa: CATSSRQGGTDTQYF
CDR3nt: TGTGCCACCAGCAGCCGACAGGGAGGTACAGATACGCAGTATTTT

abundance: NA
v_gene: TRBV25-1
j_gene: TRBJ2-7
d_gene: TRBD2
CDR3aa: CASSEAWGGTPYEQYF
CDR3nt: TGTGCCAGCAGTGAAGCGTGGGGGGGTACTCCCTACGAGCAGTACTTC

abundance: NA
v_gene: TRBV19
j_gene: TRBJ2-2
d_gene: NA
CDR3aa: CASSIYATPNTGELFF
CDR3nt: TGTGCCAGTAGTATTTATGCCACCCCGAACACCGGGGAGCTGTTTTTT

abundance: NA
v_gene: TRBV3-1
j_gene: TRBJ2-4
d_gene: TRBD1
CDR3aa: CASSLGTGWKGAKNIQYF
CDR3nt: TGTGCCAGCAGCCTTGGGACAGGGTGGAAAGGGGCCAAAAACATTCAGTACTTC

abundance: NA
v_gene: TRBV4-3
j_gene: TRBJ1-1
d_gene: NA
CDR3aa: CASSQAGRNTEAFF
CDR3nt: TGCGCCAGCAGCCAAGCGGGACGGAACACTGAAGCTTTCTTT

abundance: few
v_gene: TRBV7-9
j_gene: TRBJ2-7
d_gene: NA
CDR3aa: CASSLDQAGTYEQYF
CDR3nt: TGTGCCAGCAGCTTAGATCAGGCAGGTACCTACGAGCAGTACTTC

abundance: NA
v_gene: TRBV9
j_gene: TRBJ1-2
d_gene: NA
CDR3aa: CASSVWGDPNYGYTF
CDR3nt: TGTGCCAGCAGCGTATGGGGGGACCCCAACTATGGCTACACCTTC

abundance: few
v_gene: TRBV6-5
j_gene: TRBJ1-1
d_gene: TRBD1
CDR3aa: CASQGQGHTEAFF
CDR3nt: TGTGCCAGTCAAGGACAGGGGCACACTGAAGCTTTCTTT